The T cell receptor (beta chain) described here comes from a study of OX40 agonist ivuxolimab in advanced cancers. As for the study in general: Head and neck, renal cell, melanoma or hepatocellular carcinoma were the cancers that dose-escalation patients had.

This CDR3 is 16 amino acids long. Germline V gene data show CDR1 as SGHVS and CDR2 as FNYEAQ. V lost 4 bases to trimming and J lost 4 bases; unmatched junction nucleotides: 2. Study-wide results and caveats: The CD4+ and CD8+ T cells in the blood had expanded clonally by week 6 at 0.1 to 3.0 mg/kg. Relative to CD4+ cells, CD8+ T cells on average had more expanded clones. It was not determined which antigens were specifically recognized by the peripheral T cells that had undergone clonal expansion.

About this clone itself: Its antigen is as yet unknown.

Assay: immunoSEQ multiplex PCR; the TCRdb copy retains only in-frame clones and omits some. The sample includes more than 45,000 clones, approximately 84% of them seen just once. The source material was CD4+ or CD8+ T cells sorted from blood, sampled in a trial of the OX40 agonist ivuxolimab. The V call is TRBV7-6, the J call TRBJ2-2, with 14 bases fitting TRBD2. This clonotype originated in an adult with an advanced solid tumor such as melanoma, head and neck, liver or kidney cancer. CDR3 nucleotide sequence: TGTGCCAGCAGCTCAGGACTAGCGGGAGGCACCGGGGAGCTGTTTTTT. Translated: CASSSGLAGGTGELFF.